These 17 T cell receptor beta chains were all obtained from the same sample, sequenced in a study of CD8 T cells in Susac syndrome (dated 2019 in TCRdb). The library was obtained by the immunoSEQ multiplex PCR assay. RNA was extracted using the RNeasy kit, and roughly 0.5 to 1 microgram was reverse transcribed with random hexamers. TCRdb reprocessing: public reads trimmed at Q25 with fastp, clones called with MiXCR, in-frame beta chains kept. CDR3 protein sequences are deduplicated, and each keeps its most common genes and DNA. The sample records some 110,000 distinct CDR3 sequences, 96% of which are singletons. The top ten clonotypes cover 0.11% to 0.15% of the sample. Sequencing was performed on CD4+ T cells from PBMCs. The source of these receptors is a human donor with Susac syndrome.

The chain has TRBV27 and TRBJ2-7, with TRBD2 matching over 7 bases. V shed 10 bases and J 6 bases; nucleotides not matched to a gene: 3. Germline CDR1 is MNHEY and CDR2 is SMNVEV (reference sequence). The CDR3 runs 10 residues. CDR3 in DNA: TGTGCCATCCCGGGAGGCGAGCAGTACTTC. It specifies CAIPGGEQYF.

The V call is TRBV4-1, the J call TRBJ2-5, with D perhaps matching TRBD1 (6 bases). The CDR3 covers 14 residues. V lost 0 bases, J lost 7 bases, and 12 bases lay in between. The germline CDR1 and CDR2 sequences are MGHRA and YSYEKL. The CDR3 loop is CASSQDHEGGTQYF. CDR3 in DNA: TGCGCCAGCAGCCAAGATCACGAAGGGGGGACCCAGTACTTC.

The chain is built from TRBV29-1 and TRBJ2-1; 11 nucleotides align to TRBD1. There are 14 residues in the CDR3. V shed 3 bases and J 4 bases; nucleotides not matched to a gene: 2. Germline lookup yields CDR1 SQVTM and CDR2 ANQGSEA. For the CDR3, the DNA is TGCAGCGTTGACCGGGACAGGGGGTACAATGAGCAGTTCTTC. It codes for CSVDRDRGYNEQFF.

This clonotype was counted once. The rearrangement links TRBV27 to TRBJ2-7, with TRBD1 matching 10 bases. The CDR3 sequence is 12 residues long. Germline V gene data show CDR1 as MNHEY and CDR2 as SMNVEV (reference sequence). With 8 bases clipped from V and 5 bases from J, the junction kept 3 bases outside the gene matches. The CDR3, as DNA: TGTGCCAGCCGGGACAGGGGAGACGAGCAGTACTTC. Amino acid sequence: CASRDRGDEQYF.

The chain is built from TRBV15 and TRBJ2-3, with 8 bases that match TRBD2. Germline CDR1 reads LNHNV; CDR2 reads YYDKDF (reference sequence). This CDR3 contains 16 residues. V lost 3 bases, J lost 4 bases, and 9 bases stayed unmatched. The CDR3 sequence is CATSSYGLAGADTQYF. The DNA for the CDR3 is TGTGCCACCAGCAGCTATGGACTAGCCGGGGCAGATACGCAGTATTTT.

This rearrangement joins TRBV5-4 to TRBJ1-2; TRBD1 agrees at 10 bases. J gave up 2 bases and V 4 bases, and 5 bases lay outside the gene matches. The CDR3 has 15 residues. Germline loops: CDR1 SGHNT, CDR2 YYREEE (reference sequence). The CDR3 reads CASSPRTGGNYGYTF. The CDR3, as DNA: TGTGCCAGCAGCCCACGGACAGGGGGGAACTATGGCTACACCTTC.

The chain recombines TRBV28 with TRBJ1-5; D is perhaps TRBD1 (6 bases). Germline lookup yields CDR1 MDHEN and CDR2 SYDVKM. The CDR3 totals 15 residues. Deletions cut 7 bases from V and 11 bases from J, with 24 bases between. The CDR3: CASTPALGTIRAQHF. For the CDR3, the DNA is TGTGCCAGCACGCCGGCCTTGGGGACAATCAGGGCCCAGCATTTT.

The genes are TRBV24-1 and TRBJ2-2, with D unresolved. CDR1 is KGHDR and CDR2 is SFDVKD in the germline V gene. Trimming removed 8 bases at V and 1 base at J, with 10 bases between. CDR3 size: 14 residues. DNA for the CDR3: TGTGCCACCAACGGACGGATGAACACCGGGGAGCTGTTTTTT. It is translated as CATNGRMNTGELFF.

A single count supports this clonotype. The chain links TRBV4-2 to TRBJ2-7, with TRBD2 matching over 8 bases. CDR3 length equals 15 residues. V lost 2 bases, J lost 1 base, and 4 bases stayed unmatched. Per the germline V gene, CDR1 is LGHNA and CDR2 is YNFKEQ. CDR3 in amino acids: CASSQSGGRSYEQYF. In DNA form, the CDR3 reads TGTGCCAGCAGCCAATCGGGCGGGAGGTCCTACGAGCAGTACTTC.

The chain links TRBV20-1 to TRBJ2-7; tentatively, D is TRBD2 (5 bases). There are 13 residues in the CDR3. Germline V gives CDR1 DFQATT, CDR2 SNEGSKA (reference sequence). V was clipped by 2 bases and J by 1 base, with 9 bases between them. Here the CDR3 DNA reads TGCAGTGCTAGAAAACTAGTTTCCTACGAGCAGTACTTC. Encoded protein: CSARKLVSYEQYF.

This chain links TRBV12-3 or TRBV12-4 with TRBJ2-7; 7 bases are a match to TRBD2. This CDR3 has 14 amino acids. J lost 3 bases, V lost 5 bases, and 7 bases had no gene match. Here the CDR3 reads CASSKRGPGYEQYF. Written as DNA, the CDR3 is TGTGCCAGCAGTAAGCGGGGACCCGGCTACGAGCAGTACTTC.

This clonotype was found once. The chain uses TRBV15 and TRBJ1-2; TRBD1 matches 8 bases. J lost 5 bases, V lost 3 bases, and 8 bases had no gene match. Germline V gene sequence: CDR1 LNHNV, CDR2 YYDKDF (reference sequence). The CDR3 is made up of 15 amino acids. CDR3: CATSRDREIIYGYTF. CDR3 coding DNA: TGTGCCACCAGCAGGGACAGGGAGATTATTTATGGCTACACCTTC.

The chain recombines TRBV9 with TRBJ2-1; TRBD1 agrees at 7 bases. The V gene end was trimmed by 3 bases and the J gene end by 5 bases; junction bases not matched to a gene: 11. This CDR3 spans 16 amino acids. Germline V gives CDR1 SGDLS, CDR2 YYNGEE. CDR3 in amino acids: CASSAQTGFSHNEQFF. CDR3 nucleotide sequence: TGTGCCAGCAGCGCCCAGACAGGGTTTAGCCACAATGAGCAGTTCTTC.

The rearrangement links TRBV7-3 to TRBJ2-5; 7 nucleotides agree with TRBD2. V lost 5 bases and J lost 4; bases outside the gene matches: 4. The germline gives CDR1 SGHTA, CDR2 FQGTGA. This CDR3 has 13 residues. CDR3 amino acids: CASSNLAGETQYF. In DNA form, the CDR3 reads TGTGCCAGCAGCAACTTAGCGGGAGAGACCCAGTACTTC.

The chain employs TRBV30 and TRBJ2-3; unclear D gene. The CDR3 totals 14 residues. Trimming took 1 base from V and 3 from J, leaving 11 bases between them. Looked up from germline, CDR1 is GTSNPN and CDR2 is SVGIG (reference sequence). The CDR3 reads CAWSGLDKTDTQYF. CDR3 sequence (DNA): TGTGCCTGGAGTGGTCTAGACAAAACAGATACGCAGTATTTT.

The chain recombines TRBV7-2 with TRBJ1-5; 9 nucleotides match TRBD1. Looked up from germline, CDR1 is SGHTA and CDR2 is FQGNSA. With 1 base clipped from V and 6 bases from J, the junction kept 4 bases outside the gene matches. The CDR3 is made up of 15 amino acids. The CDR3 DNA reads TGTGCCAGCAGCTTAGACAGGGGGCTTACTCAGCCCCAGCATTTT. Protein product: CASSLDRGLTQPQHF. Full variable domain (remainder filled in from reference TRBV7-2 and TRBJ1-5): GAGVSQSPSNKVTEKGKDVELRCDPISGHTALYWYRQSLGQGLEFLIYFQGNSAPDKSGLPSDRFSAERTGGSVSTLTIQRTQQEDSAVYLCASSLDRGLTQPQHFGDGTRLSIL.

V usage is TRBV20-1 and J usage is TRBJ2-7; 8 bases line up with TRBD2. Trimming cost V 6 bases and J 2 bases; bases outside gene matches: 6. The CDR3 is made up of 13 amino acids. The germline V gene encodes CDR1 DFQATT and CDR2 SNEGSKA (reference sequence). The CDR3 DNA follows: TGCAGTGCCCCTAAAGCGGGAGCCTACGAGCAGTACTTC. Translation: CSAPKAGAYEQYF.